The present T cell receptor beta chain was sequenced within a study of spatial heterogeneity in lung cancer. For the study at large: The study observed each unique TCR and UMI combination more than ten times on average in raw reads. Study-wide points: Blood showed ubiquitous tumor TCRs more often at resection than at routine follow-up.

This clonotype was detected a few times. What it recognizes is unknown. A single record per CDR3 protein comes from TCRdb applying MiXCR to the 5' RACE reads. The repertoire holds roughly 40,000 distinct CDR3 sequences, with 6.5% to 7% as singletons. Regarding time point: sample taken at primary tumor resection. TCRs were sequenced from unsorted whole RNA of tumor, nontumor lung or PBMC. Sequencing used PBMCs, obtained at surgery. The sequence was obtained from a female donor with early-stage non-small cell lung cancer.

CDR3: CASSLDGAPSYEQYF. CDR3 in DNA: TGCGCCAGCAGCCTGGACGGTGCCCCCTCCTACGAGCAGTACTTC. The chain recombines TRBV5-1 with TRBJ2-7; D is uncertain. Germline CDR1 and CDR2: SGHRS and YFSETQ. This CDR3 contains 15 residues. Deletions cut 4 bases from V and 0 bases from J, with 14 bases between.